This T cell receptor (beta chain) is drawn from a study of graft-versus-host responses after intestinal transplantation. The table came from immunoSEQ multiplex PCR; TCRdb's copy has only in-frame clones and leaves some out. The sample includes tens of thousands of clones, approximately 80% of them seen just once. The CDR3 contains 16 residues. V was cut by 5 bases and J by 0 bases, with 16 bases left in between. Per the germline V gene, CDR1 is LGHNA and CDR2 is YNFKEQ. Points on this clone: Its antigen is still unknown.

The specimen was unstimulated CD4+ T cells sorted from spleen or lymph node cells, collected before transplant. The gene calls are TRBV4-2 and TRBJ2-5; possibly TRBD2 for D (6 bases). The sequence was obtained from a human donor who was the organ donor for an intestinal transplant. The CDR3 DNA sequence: TGTGCCAGCAGCACCAGGTTGGGGGGACACCAAGAGACCCAGTACTTC. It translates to CASSTRLGGHQETQYF.